This entry is about one T cell receptor beta chain. The target antigen is unknown. A read error may produce the germline difference seen at one junction end. This sample stems from a study of T cells in Graves' hyperthyroidism and ophthalmopathy. The CDR3 spans 17 residues. Germline V gene data show CDR1 as SGHTA and CDR2 as FQGTGA. Amplified TCR beta CDR3 regions derived from RNA transcripts. RT-PCR in the first round (using the HTBI primer set) targeted the TCR CDR3. TCRdb used MiXCR to reprocess the multiplex PCR reads, holding one entry per CDR3 protein. Here the sample spans roughly 500,000 distinct CDR3 sequences, around 42% being singletons. General study results and limits: In validation, the model predicted ophthalmopathy. These predictions came a median roughly 7.1 months before onset.

The sequencing sample was made of peripheral blood or thyroid tissue (not recorded which). The TCR originated in an adult woman with Graves' disease, either hyperthyroidism or ophthalmopathy (not recorded which). The J gene is TRBJ2-2, the V gene TRBV7-3; either TRBD1 or TRBD2 may supply D (5 bases each). The DNA of the CDR3 is TGTGCCAGCAGCTTAGGGGCGGGTACCGCGAACACCGGGGAGCTGTCTTGG. Amino acids: CASSLGAGTANTGELSW. The entire variable domain, with the rest obtained from reference TRBV7-3 and TRBJ2-2, is as follows: GAGVSQTPSNKVTEKGKYVELRCDPISGHTALYWYRQSLGQGPEFLIYFQGTGAADDSGLPNDRFFAVRPEGSVSTLKIQRTERGDSAVYLCASSLGAGTANTGELSWGEGSRLTVL.